This record covers a single T cell receptor (beta chain). Its antigen is as yet unknown. The entry originates in a study of glioma-infiltrating T cells after dendritic cell vaccination. Study summary: Treatment, given 2003 to 2012, was autologous tumor lysate-pulsed dendritic cell vaccination. Study-level points and caveats: Complete blood and tumor specimen sets were limited to few patients. TCR clonality showed no direct relationship with survival.

Amplification used 60 V beta primers and 13 J beta primers. Produced via immunoSEQ multiplex PCR; TCRdb's table is partial and in-frame only. The sample lists under 100,000 clones, approximately 90% occurring once. The receptor was derived from a human donor with glioblastoma. The material sequenced was blood, taken before dendritic cell vaccination.

The CDR3 DNA reads TGTGCCAGCACCCTGGACAGGGAGAGTAGTGAAGCTTTCTTT. Translating it yields CASTLDRESSEAFF. The gene calls are TRBV6-1 and TRBJ1-1; 8 nucleotides line up with TRBD1. V lost 7 bases, J lost 7 bases, and 11 bases stayed unmatched. CDR1 and CDR2 from the germline V gene are MNHNS and SASEGT. CDR3 length equals 14 residues.